The 3 T cell receptor beta chains below all came from one sample that was sequenced in a study of T-cell memory formation after mild COVID-19 (dated by TCRdb to about 2021). Libraries were constructed by 5' RACE. The sequencer listed for this sample is Illumina NovaSeq 6000. TCRdb applied fastp at Q25 and MiXCR to the public reads, then kept only in-frame beta chains. A single entry per CDR3 protein holds the most common genes and DNA from its merged rows. The sample yields 450,000 or so distinct CDR3 sequences; about 23% were counted once. The ten largest clonotypes hold approximately 13% of the sample. The sequencing sample was made of PBMCs or a T cell subset sorted from them (not recorded which). These receptors all stem from an adult woman who had mild COVID-19 (a few samples of this study predate the infection). The sample titles of this study are shuffled in the database, so cell type and time point are left out; the donor was told from shared clones.

This clonotype was counted between two and nine times. The V gene is TRBV6-2 or TRBV6-3, the J gene TRBJ2-4, with TRBD2 as a possible D gene (5 bases). The CDR3 loop spans 15 amino acids. Trimming took 2 bases from V and 2 from J, leaving 10 bases between them. Germline CDR1 and CDR2: MNHEY and SVGEGT. The CDR3 loop is CASSYGRGSKNIQYF. For the CDR3, the DNA is TGTGCCAGCAGTTACGGGAGAGGCTCCAAAAACATTCAGTACTTC.

The chain recombines TRBV7-2 with TRBJ2-7, with 8 bases matching TRBD1. The CDR3 runs 16 residues. Trimming took 2 bases from V and 1 from J; bases not matched to a gene: 7. Per the germline V gene, CDR1 is SGHTA and CDR2 is FQGNSA. CDR3 protein: CASSLTGTGLSYEQYF. CDR3 in DNA: TGTGCCAGCAGCTTAACCGGGACAGGACTTTCCTACGAGCAGTACTTC.

V and J are TRBV6-2 or TRBV6-3 and TRBJ2-3; possible D gene TRBD1, 6 bases. Germline V gives CDR1 MNHEY, CDR2 SVGEGT. Trimming stripped 6 bases from V and 0 bases from J, with 10 bases between. The CDR3 spans 14 residues. The CDR3: CASRQQGSTDTQYF. The CDR3 DNA is TGTGCCAGCAGACAACAGGGAAGCACAGATACGCAGTATTTT.